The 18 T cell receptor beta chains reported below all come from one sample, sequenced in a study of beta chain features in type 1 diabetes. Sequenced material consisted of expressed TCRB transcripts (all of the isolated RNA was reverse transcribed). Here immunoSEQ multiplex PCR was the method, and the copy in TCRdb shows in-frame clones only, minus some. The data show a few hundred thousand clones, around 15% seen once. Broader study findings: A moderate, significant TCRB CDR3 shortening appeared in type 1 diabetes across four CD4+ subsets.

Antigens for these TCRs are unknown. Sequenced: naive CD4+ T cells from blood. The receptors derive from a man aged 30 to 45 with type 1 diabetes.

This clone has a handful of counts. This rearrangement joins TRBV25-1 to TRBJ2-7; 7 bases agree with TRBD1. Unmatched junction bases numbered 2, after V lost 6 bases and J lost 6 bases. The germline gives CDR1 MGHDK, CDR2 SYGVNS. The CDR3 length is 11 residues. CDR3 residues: CASRRQGEQYF. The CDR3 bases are TGTGCCAGCAGACGACAGGGCGAGCAGTACTTC.

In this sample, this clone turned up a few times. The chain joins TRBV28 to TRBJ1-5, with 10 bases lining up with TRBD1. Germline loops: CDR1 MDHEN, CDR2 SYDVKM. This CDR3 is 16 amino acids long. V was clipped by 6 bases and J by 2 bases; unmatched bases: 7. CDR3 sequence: CASSRDRGSGNQPQHF. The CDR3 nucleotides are TGTGCCAGCAGCCGGGACAGGGGTAGCGGCAATCAGCCCCAGCATTTT. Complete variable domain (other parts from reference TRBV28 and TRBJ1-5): DVKVTQSSRYLVKRTGEKVFLECVQDMDHENMFWYRQDPGLGLRLIYFSYDVKMKEKGDIPEGYSVSREKKERFSLILESASTNQTSMYLCASSRDRGSGNQPQHFGDGTRLSIL.

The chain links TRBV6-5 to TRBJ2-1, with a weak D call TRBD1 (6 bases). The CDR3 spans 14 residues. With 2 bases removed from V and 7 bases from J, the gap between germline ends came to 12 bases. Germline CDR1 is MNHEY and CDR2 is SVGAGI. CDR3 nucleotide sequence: TGTGCCAGCAGTTACAACGCCAGGGGAAATGAGCAGTTCTTC. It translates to CASSYNARGNEQFF.

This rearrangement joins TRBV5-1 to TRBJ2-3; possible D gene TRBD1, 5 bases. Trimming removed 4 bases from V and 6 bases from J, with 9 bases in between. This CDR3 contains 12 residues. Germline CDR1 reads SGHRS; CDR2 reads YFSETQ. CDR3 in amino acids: CASSPPGDTQYF. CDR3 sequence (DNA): TGCGCCAGCAGCCCCCCAGGGGATACGCAGTATTTT.

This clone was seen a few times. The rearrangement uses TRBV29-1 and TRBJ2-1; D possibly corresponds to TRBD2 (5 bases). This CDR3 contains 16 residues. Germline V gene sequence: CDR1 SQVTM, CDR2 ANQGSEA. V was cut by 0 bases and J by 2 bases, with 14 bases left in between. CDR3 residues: CSVEDWGAETYNEQFF. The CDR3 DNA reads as TGCAGCGTTGAAGATTGGGGAGCGGAAACCTACAATGAGCAGTTCTTC.

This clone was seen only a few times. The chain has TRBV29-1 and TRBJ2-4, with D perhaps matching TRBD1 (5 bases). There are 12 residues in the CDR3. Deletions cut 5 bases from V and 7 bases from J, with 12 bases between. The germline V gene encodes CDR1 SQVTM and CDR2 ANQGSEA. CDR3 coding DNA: TGCAGCGTTCAGGGCGCAAACAACATTCAGTACTTC. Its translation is CSVQGANNIQYF.

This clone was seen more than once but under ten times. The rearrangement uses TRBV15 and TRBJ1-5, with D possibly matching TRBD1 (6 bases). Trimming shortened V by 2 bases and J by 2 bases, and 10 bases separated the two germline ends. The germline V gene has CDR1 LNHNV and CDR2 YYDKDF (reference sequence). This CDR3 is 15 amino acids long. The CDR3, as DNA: TGTGCCACCAGCAGACAGGGGACGGGCAATCAGCCCCAGCATTTT. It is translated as CATSRQGTGNQPQHF.

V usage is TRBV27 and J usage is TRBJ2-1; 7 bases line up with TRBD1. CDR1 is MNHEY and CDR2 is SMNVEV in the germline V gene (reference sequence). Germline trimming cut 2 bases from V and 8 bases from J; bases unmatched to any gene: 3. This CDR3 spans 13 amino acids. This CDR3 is CASSLAGGHEQFF. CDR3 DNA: TGTGCCAGCAGTTTAGCAGGGGGACATGAGCAGTTCTTC.

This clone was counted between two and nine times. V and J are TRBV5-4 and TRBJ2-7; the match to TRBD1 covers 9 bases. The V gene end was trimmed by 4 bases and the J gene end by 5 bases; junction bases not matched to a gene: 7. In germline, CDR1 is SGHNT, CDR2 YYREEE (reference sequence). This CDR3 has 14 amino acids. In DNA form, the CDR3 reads TGTGCCAGCAGCCAGTGGACAGGGGCCAACGAGCAGTACTTC. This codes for CASSQWTGANEQYF.

Written as DNA, the CDR3 is TGTGCCAGTAAGCTAGGGAACACTGAAGCTTTCTTT. Translation: CASKLGNTEAFF. This rearrangement joins TRBV7-2 to TRBJ1-1, with D hard to call. The CDR3 consists of 12 residues. Trimming stripped 9 bases from V and 1 base from J, with 9 bases between. Germline-derived CDR1 and CDR2 are SGHTA and FQGNSA.

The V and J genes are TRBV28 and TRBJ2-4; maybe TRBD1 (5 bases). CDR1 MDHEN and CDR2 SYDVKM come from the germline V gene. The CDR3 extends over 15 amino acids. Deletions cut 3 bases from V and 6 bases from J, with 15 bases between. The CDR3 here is CASSFIGRVRNIQYF. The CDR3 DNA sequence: TGTGCCAGCAGTTTCATTGGCAGGGTCCGAAACATTCAGTACTTC.

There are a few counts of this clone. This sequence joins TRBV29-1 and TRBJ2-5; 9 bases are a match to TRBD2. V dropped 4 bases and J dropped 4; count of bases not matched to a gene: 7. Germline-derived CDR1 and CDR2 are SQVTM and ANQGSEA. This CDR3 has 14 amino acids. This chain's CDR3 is CSVGRAGGRETQYF. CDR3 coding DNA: TGCAGCGTTGGTCGCGCGGGAGGGCGAGAGACCCAGTACTTC.

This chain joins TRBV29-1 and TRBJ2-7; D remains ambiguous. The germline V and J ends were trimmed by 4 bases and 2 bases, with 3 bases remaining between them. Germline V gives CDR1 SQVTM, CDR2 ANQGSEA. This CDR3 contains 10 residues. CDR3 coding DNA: TGCAGCGTTGGAACCTACGAGCAGTACTTC. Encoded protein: CSVGTYEQYF.

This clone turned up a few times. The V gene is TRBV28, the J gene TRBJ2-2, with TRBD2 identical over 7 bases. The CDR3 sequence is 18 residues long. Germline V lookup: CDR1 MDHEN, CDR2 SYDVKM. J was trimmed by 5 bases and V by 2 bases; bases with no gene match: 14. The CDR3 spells CASSLRRSSGEITGELFF. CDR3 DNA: TGTGCCAGCAGTTTAAGGAGGTCTAGCGGAGAGATAACCGGGGAGCTGTTTTTT.

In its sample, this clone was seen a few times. The CDR3: CSVLRGLAGGNNEQFF. CDR3 DNA: TGCAGCGTTCTTCGTGGACTAGCGGGAGGTAACAATGAGCAGTTCTTC. J is TRBJ2-1 and V is TRBV29-1; 14 nucleotides align to TRBD2. The CDR3 is made up of 16 amino acids. V was pared by 5 bases and J by 5 bases, with 8 bases of the junction left unmatched. Germline V CDR1 and CDR2: SQVTM, ANQGSEA.

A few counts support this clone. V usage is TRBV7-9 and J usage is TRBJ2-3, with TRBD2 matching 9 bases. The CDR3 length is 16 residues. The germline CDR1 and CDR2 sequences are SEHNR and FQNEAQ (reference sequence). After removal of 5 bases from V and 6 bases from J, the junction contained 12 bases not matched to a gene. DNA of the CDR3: TGTGCCAGCAGCATACCATTAGCGGGAGCGAGGGATACGCAGTATTTT. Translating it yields CASSIPLAGARDTQYF.

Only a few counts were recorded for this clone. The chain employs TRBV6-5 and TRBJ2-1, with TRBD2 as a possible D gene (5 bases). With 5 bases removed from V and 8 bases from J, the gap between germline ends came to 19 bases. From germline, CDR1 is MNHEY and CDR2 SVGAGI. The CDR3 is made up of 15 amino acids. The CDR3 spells CASSTSLSRRDEQFF. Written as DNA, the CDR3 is TGTGCCAGCAGTACAAGTCTAAGTCGGCGGGATGAGCAGTTCTTC.

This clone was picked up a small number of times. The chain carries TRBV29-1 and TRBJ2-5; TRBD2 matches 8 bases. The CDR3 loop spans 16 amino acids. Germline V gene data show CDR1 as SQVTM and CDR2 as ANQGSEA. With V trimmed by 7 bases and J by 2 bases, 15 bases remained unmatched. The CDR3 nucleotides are TGCAGCGCCCAAAGAGGAGCGGGAGTTGAACAAGAGACCCAGTACTTC. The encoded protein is CSAQRGAGVEQETQYF.